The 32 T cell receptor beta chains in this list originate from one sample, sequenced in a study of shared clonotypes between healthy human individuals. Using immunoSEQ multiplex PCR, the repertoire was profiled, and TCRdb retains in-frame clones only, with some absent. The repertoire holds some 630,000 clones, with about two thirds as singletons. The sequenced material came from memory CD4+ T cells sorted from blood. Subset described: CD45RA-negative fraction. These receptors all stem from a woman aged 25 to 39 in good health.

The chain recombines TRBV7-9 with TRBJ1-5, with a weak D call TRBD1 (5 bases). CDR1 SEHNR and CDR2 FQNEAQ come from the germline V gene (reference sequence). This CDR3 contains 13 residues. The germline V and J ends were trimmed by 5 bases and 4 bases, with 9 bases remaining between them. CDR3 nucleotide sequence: TGTGCCAGCAGCGAGTCAGGGAATCAGCCCCAGCATTTT. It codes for CASSESGNQPQHF.

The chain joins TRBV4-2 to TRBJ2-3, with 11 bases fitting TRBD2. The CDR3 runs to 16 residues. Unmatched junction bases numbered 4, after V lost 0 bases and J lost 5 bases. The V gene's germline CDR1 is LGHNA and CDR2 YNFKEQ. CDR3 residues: CASSQELAGALDTQYF. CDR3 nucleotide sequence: TGTGCCAGCAGCCAAGAACTAGCGGGAGCGTTAGATACGCAGTATTTT.

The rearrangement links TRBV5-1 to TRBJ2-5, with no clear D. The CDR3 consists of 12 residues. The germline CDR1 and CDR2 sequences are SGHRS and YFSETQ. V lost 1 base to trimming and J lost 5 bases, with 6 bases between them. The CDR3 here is CASSLNGETQYF. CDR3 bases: TGCGCCAGCAGCTTGAACGGGGAGACCCAGTACTTC. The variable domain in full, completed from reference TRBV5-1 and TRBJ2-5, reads KAGVTQTPRYLIKTRGQQVTLSCSPISGHRSVSWYQQTPGQGLQFLFEYFSETQRNKGNFPGRFSGRQFSNSRSEMNVSTLELGDSALYLCASSLNGETQYFGPGTRLLVL.

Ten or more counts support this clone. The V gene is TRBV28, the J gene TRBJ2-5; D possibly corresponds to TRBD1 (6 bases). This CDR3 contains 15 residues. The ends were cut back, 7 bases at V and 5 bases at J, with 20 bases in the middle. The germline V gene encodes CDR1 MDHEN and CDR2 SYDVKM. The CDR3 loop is CASTNQGTSGETQYF. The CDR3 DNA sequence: TGTGCCAGCACCAACCAGGGGACGTCCGGGGAGACCCAGTACTTC. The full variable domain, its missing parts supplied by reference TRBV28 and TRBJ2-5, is DVKVTQSSRYLVKRTGEKVFLECVQDMDHENMFWYRQDPGLGLRLIYFSYDVKMKEKGDIPEGYSVSREKKERFSLILESASTNQTSMYLCASTNQGTSGETQYFGPGTRLLVL.

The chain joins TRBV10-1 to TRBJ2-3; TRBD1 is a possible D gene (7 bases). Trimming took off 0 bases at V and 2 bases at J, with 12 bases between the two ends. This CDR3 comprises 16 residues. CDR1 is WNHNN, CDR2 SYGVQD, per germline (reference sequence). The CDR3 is CASSESPGGNTDTQYF. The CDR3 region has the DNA TGCGCCAGCAGTGAGTCCCCAGGGGGGAACACAGATACGCAGTATTTT.

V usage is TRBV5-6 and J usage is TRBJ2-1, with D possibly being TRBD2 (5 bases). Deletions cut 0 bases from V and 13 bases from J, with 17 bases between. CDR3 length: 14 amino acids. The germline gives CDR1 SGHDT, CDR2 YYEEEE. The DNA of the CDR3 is TGTGCCAGCAGCTTGGGGGTCTTGGCGGGTGAACAGTTCTTC. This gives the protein CASSLGVLAGEQFF.

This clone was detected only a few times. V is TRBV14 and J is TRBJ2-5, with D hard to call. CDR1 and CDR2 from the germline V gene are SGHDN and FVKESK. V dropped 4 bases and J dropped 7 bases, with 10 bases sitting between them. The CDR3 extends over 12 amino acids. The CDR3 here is CASSPAGRTQYF. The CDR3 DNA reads TGTGCCAGCAGCCCCGCTGGCCGGACCCAGTACTTC. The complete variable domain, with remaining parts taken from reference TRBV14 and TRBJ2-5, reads EAGVTQFPSHSVIEKGQTVTLRCDPISGHDNLYWYRRVMGKEIKFLLHFVKESKQDESGMPNNRFLAERTGGTYSTLKVQPAELEDSGVYFCASSPAGRTQYFGPGTRLLVL.

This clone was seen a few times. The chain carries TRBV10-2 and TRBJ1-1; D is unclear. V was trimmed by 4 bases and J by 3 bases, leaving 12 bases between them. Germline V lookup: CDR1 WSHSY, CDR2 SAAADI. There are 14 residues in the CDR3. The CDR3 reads CASSVWLKDTEAFF. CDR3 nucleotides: TGCGCCAGCAGTGTTTGGCTTAAGGACACTGAAGCTTTCTTT.

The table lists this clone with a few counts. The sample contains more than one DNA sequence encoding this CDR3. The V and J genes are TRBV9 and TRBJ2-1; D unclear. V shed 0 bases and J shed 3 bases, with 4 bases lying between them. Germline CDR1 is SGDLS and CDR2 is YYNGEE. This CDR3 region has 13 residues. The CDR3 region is CASSVADYNEQFF. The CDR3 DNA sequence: TGTGCCAGCAGCGTAGCTGACTACAATGAGCAGTTCTTC.

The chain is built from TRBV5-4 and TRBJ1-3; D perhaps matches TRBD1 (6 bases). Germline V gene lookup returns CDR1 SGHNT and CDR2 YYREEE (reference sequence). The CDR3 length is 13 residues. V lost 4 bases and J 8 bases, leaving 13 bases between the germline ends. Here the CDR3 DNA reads TGTGCCAGCAGCAGGTTCGGGGGCGACACCATATATTTT. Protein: CASSRFGGDTIYF.

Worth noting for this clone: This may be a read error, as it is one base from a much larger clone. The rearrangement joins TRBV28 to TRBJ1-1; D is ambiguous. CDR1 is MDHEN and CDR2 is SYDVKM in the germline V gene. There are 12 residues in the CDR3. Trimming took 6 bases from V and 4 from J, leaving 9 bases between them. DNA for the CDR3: TGTGCCAGCAGCGAACAGAGCACTGAAGCTTTCTTT. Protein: CASSEQSTEAFF.

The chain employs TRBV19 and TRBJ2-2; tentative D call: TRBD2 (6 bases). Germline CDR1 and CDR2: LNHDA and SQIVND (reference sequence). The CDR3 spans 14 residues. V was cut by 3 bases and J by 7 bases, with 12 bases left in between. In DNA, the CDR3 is TGTGCCAGTAGTATGGGAGGAGGAGTCGGGGAGCTGTTTTTT. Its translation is CASSMGGGVGELFF.

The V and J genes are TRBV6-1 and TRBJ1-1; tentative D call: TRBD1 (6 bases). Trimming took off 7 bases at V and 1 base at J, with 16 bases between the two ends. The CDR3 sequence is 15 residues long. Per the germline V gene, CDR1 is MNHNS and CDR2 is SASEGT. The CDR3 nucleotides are TGTGCCAGCAAGAGGGGGGGGCCTGAGAACACTGAAGCTTTCTTT. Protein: CASKRGGPENTEAFF.

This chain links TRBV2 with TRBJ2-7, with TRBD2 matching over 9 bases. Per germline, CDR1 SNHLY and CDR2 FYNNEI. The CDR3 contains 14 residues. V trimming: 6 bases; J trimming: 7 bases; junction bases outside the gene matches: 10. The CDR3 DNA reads TGTGCCAGCAGGCTCGGGACTAGCTTTGGTGAGCAGTACTTC. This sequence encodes CASRLGTSFGEQYF.

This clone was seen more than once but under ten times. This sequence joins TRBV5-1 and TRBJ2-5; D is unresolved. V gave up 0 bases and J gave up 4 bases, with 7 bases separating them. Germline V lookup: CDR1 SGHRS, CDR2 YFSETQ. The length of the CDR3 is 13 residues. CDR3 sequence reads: CASSLVVPETQYF. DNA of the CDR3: TGCGCCAGCAGCTTGGTCGTTCCAGAGACCCAGTACTTC. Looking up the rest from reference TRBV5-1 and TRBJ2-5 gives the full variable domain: KAGVTQTPRYLIKTRGQQVTLSCSPISGHRSVSWYQQTPGQGLQFLFEYFSETQRNKGNFPGRFSGRQFSNSRSEMNVSTLELGDSALYLCASSLVVPETQYFGPGTRLLVL.

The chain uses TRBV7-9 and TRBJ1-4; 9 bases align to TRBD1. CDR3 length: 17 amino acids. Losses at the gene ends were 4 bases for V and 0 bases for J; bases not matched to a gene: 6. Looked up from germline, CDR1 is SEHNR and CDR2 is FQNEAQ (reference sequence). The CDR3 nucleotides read TGTGCCAGCAGCTCGGACAGGGGCCGTGCAACTAATGAAAAACTGTTTTTT. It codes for CASSSDRGRATNEKLFF.

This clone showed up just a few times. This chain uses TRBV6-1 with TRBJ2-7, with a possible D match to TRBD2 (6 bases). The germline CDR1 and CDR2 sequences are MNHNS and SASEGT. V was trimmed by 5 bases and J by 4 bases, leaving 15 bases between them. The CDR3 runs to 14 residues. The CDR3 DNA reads TGTGCCAGCAGTTCGGGGCGGGGAAAATACGAGCAGTACTTC. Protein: CASSSGRGKYEQYF.

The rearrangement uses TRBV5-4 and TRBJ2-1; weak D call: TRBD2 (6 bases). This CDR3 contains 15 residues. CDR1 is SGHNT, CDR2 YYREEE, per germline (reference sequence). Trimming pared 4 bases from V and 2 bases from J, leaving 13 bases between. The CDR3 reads CASSIDRETYNEQFF. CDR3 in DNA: TGTGCCAGCAGCATTGACCGGGAGACCTACAATGAGCAGTTCTTC.

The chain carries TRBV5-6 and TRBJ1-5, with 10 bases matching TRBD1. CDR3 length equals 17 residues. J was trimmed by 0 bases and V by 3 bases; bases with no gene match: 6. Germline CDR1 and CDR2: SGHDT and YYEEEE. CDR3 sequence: CASSSGTGDYSNQPQHF. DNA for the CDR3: TGTGCCAGCAGCTCAGGGACAGGGGATTATAGCAATCAGCCCCAGCATTTT. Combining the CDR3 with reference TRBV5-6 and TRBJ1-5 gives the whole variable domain DAGVTQSPTHLIKTRGQQVTLRCSPKSGHDTVSWYQQALGQGPQFIFQYYEEEERQRGNFPDRFSGHQFPNYSSELNVNALLLGDSALYLCASSSGTGDYSNQPQHFGDGTRLSIL.

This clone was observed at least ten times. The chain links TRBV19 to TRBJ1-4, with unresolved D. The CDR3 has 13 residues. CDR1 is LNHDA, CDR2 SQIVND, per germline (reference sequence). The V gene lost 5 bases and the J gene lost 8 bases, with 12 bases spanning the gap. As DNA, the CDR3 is TGTGCCAGTAGTGGAGCACTCGGGGAAAAACTGTTTTTT. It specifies CASSGALGEKLFF.

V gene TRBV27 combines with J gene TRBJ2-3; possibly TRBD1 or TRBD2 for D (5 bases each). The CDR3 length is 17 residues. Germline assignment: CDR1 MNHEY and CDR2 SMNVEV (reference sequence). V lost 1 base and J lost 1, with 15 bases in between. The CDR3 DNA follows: TGTGCCAGCAGTTTATTGATTGGGACCCGGGGCACAGATACGCAGTATTTT. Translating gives CASSLLIGTRGTDTQYF.

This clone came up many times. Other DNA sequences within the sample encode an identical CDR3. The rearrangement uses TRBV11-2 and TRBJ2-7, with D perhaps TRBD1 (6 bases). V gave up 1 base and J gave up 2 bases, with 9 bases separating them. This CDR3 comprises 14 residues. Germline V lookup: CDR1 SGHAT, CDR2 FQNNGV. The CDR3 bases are TGTGCCAGCAGCTTAGGCAGGGGTACCTACGAGCAGTACTTC. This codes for CASSLGRGTYEQYF. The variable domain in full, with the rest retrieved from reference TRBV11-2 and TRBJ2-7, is EAGVAQSPRYKIIEKRQSVAFWCNPISGHATLYWYQQILGQGPKLLIQFQNNGVVDDSQLPKDRFSAERLKGVDSTLKIQPAKLEDSAVYLCASSLGRGTYEQYFGPGTRLTVT.

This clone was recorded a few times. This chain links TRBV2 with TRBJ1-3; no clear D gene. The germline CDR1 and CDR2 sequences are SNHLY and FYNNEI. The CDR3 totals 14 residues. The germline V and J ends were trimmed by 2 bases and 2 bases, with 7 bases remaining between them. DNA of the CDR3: TGTGCCAGCAGTGAAATACACGCTGGAAACACCATATATTTT. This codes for CASSEIHAGNTIYF.

The CDR3: CASSPPTSKETQYF. CDR3 DNA sequence: TGTGCCAGCTCACCACCCACTAGTAAAGAGACCCAGTACTTC. V is TRBV18 and J is TRBJ2-5; D is possibly TRBD2 (5 bases). Per the germline V gene, CDR1 is KGHSH and CDR2 is LQKENI. Between the trimmed V and J ends, which lost 0 bases and 3 bases, there was a span of 8 bases. The CDR3 is 14 amino acids.

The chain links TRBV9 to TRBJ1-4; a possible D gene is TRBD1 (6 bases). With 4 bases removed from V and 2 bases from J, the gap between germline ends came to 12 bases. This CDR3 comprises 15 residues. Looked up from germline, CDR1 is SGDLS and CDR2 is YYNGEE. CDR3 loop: CASSFRDTTNEKLFF. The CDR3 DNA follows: TGTGCCAGCAGCTTCCGGGACACTACTAATGAAAAACTGTTTTTT.

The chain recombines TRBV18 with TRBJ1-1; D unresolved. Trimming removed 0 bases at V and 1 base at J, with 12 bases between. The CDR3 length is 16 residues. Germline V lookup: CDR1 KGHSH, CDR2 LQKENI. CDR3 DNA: TGTGCCAGCTCACCACCGGGCAGGTCCAAGAACACTGAAGCTTTCTTT. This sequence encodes CASSPPGRSKNTEAFF.

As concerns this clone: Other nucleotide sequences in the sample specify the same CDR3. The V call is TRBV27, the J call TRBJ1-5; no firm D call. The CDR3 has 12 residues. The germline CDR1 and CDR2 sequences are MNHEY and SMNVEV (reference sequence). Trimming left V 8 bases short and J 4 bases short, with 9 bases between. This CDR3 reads CASGGSNQPQHF. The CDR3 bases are TGTGCCAGCGGAGGTTCTAATCAGCCCCAGCATTTT.

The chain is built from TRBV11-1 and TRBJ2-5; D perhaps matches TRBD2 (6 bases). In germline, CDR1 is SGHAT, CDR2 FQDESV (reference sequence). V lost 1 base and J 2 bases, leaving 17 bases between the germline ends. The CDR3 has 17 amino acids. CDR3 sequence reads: CASSLGLTVAGQETQYF. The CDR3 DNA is TGTGCCAGCAGCTTAGGGTTGACGGTTGCGGGGCAAGAGACCCAGTACTTC.

CDR3 coding DNA: TGTCCATCGCCCGACAGTCTGAGGGGCTACGAGCAGTACTTC. This translates into CPSPDSLRGYEQYF. This chain links TRBV27 with TRBJ2-7; D possibly uses TRBD1 or TRBD2 (5 bases each). CDR3 length equals 14 residues. Germline loops: CDR1 MNHEY, CDR2 SMNVEV (reference sequence).

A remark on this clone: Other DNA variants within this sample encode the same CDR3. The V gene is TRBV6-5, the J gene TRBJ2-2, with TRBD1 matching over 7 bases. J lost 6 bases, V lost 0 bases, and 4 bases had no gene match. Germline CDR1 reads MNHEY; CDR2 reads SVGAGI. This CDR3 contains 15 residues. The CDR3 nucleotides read TGTGCCAGCAGTTACTCGAGACAGGGAGCCGGGGAGCTGTTTTTT. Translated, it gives CASSYSRQGAGELFF.

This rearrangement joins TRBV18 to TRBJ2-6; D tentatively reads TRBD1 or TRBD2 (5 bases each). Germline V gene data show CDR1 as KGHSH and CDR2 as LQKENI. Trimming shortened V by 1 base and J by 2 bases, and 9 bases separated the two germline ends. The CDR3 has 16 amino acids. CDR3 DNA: TGTGCCAGCTCACCACTGGGGGATACTGGGGCCAACGTCCTGACTTTC. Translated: CASSPLGDTGANVLTF.

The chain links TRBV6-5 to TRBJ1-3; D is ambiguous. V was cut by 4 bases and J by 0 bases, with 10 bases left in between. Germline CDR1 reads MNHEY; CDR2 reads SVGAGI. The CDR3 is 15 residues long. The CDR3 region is CASSFALHSGNTIYF. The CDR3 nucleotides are TGTGCCAGCAGTTTCGCCCTGCACTCTGGAAACACCATATATTTT.